These T cell receptor beta chains were read from a single sample in a study of T cells in Graves' hyperthyroidism and ophthalmopathy. TCRdb processed the multiplex PCR reads anew with MiXCR; each CDR3 protein has one entry. The sample has about 560,000 distinct CDR3 sequences; 16% are singletons. Material for sequencing was blood. The receptors were gathered from a young woman with Graves' hyperthyroidism. CDR3s include the opening cysteine and the closing phenylalanine or tryptophan. A D gene is named only where the DNA matches it firmly. A row's size may be missing; if present it is once, few, many or a size class.

clone_size,cdr3_length,d_call,j_call,v_call,cdr3_nt,cdr3_aa
many,12,.,TRBJ2-5,TRBV12-3/TRBV12-4,TGTGCCAGCACCATAGCCCAAGAGACCCAGTACTTC,CASTIAQETQYF
many,15,.,TRBJ2-1,TRBV20-1,TGCAGTGCTACCGGGACATCCCGCTCCTACAATGAGCAGTTCTTC,CSATGTSRSYNEQFF
few,19,TRBD2,TRBJ2-5,TRBV7-2,TGTGCCAGCAGCTTAGGTTCAGGGGCGGAGCGGGGGGGCCGGAAGACCCAGTACTTC,CASSLGSGAERGGRKTQYF
many,12,.,TRBJ1-1,TRBV7-9,TGTGCCAGCAGCTCAACCTCGTATGTAGCTTTCTTT,CASSSTSYVAFF
few,14,TRBD2,TRBJ2-5,TRBV29-1,TGCAGCGTTGCGATACTAGCGGGTCGCGAGACCCAGTACTTC,CSVAILAGRETQYF
few,15,.,TRBJ1-5,TRBV9,TGTGCCAGCAGCGTAGGGTCTTCGGGTCATCAGCCCCAGCATTTT,CASSVGSSGHQPQHF
many,14,TRBD1,TRBJ1-2,TRBV12-3/TRBV12-4,TGTGCCAGCAGTCCCCGGGACAGGGGGCACGGCTACACCTTC,CASSPRDRGHGYTF
many,15,.,TRBJ2-5,TRBV28,TGTGCCAGCAGTTTGGCGGGGGCGGGGCAAGAGACCCAGTACTTC,CASSLAGAGQETQYF
many,14,.,TRBJ1-1,TRBV20-1,TGCAGTGCTAGCCCACAGGGCGGGAACACTGAAGCTTTCTTT,CSASPQGGNTEAFF
many,14,TRBD2,TRBJ2-7,TRBV28,TGTGCCAGCAGTTTACTGCTAGCGGGAGGTCCAAAGTACTTC,CASSLLLAGGPKYF
many,15,.,TRBJ2-3,TRBV7-2,TGTGCCAGCAGCTCGGGGGCGGGAGCGGTTGATACGCAGTATTTT,CASSSGAGAVDTQYF
.,13,.,TRBJ1-6,TRBV5-6,TGTGCCAGCAGCGGGGGAGAGGGGTCACCCCTCCACTTT,CASSGGEGSPLHF
few,17,TRBD1,TRBJ2-5,TRBV29-1,TGCAGCGTTCCCCAGTGGGGGACAGGGGGCTACCAAGAGACCCAGTACTTC,CSVPQWGTGGYQETQYF
.,13,.,TRBJ2-5,TRBV30,TGTGCCTGGGACCCCAGGAGAAAAGAGACCCAGTACTTC,CAWDPRRKETQYF
few,17,.,TRBJ1-1,TRBV7-6,TGTGCCAGCAGCTTAGTGGCGGGGGCCCCTTTGAACACTGAGGCTTTCTTT,CASSLVAGAPLNTEAFF
many,16,TRBD2,TRBJ2-7,TRBV5-1,TGCGCCAGCAGCTTGGCCGGGACTAGCGGTGTGCGCGAGCAGTACTTC,CASSLAGTSGVREQYF
.,13,.,TRBJ1-5,TRBV27,TGTGCCAGCAGTTTATGGGAGGGGGAGCCCCAGCATTTT,CASSLWEGEPQHF
many,15,TRBD2,TRBJ2-3,TRBV7-2,TGTGCCAGCAGCTTAGGAGGTTGGGAGGGAGATACGCAGTATTTT,CASSLGGWEGDTQYF
.,13,TRBD2,TRBJ2-1,TRBV28,TGTGCCAGCAGTGGACTAGCGGAGAATGAGCAGTTCTTC,CASSGLAENEQFF
.,16,TRBD2,TRBJ2-7,TRBV5-1,TGCGCCAGCAGCTTCTCTTTGGGGACTAGCGCCTACGAGCAGTACTTC,CASSFSLGTSAYEQYF
many,14,.,TRBJ2-5,TRBV12-3/TRBV12-4,TGTGCCAGCAGTACGCTGACTAGAGAGGAGACCCAGTACTTC,CASSTLTREETQYF
few,15,.,TRBJ1-3,TRBV29-1,TGCAGCGTCGGGGGGTTCGGACCGGGTGGAAACACCATATATTTT,CSVGGFGPGGNTIYF
few,15,TRBD1,TRBJ2-3,TRBV2,TGTGCCAGCATTAAGGGGGACAGGGATACAGATACGCAGTATTTT,CASIKGDRDTDTQYF
many,17,TRBD1,TRBJ2-3,TRBV7-6,TGTGCCAGCAGCTTAGAATATGGACAGGCGGTGTCAGATACGCAGTATTTT,CASSLEYGQAVSDTQYF
many,15,TRBD1,TRBJ2-3,TRBV6-1,TGTGCCAGCAGTCACCCGGGACAGACTCGCCATACGCAGTATTTT,CASSHPGQTRHTQYF
.,17,TRBD1,TRBJ1-1,TRBV7-2,TGTGCCAGCAGCTTAGCAGGGGGCAGGGGCGCTAGTACTGAAGCTTTCTTT,CASSLAGGRGASTEAFF
many,14,.,TRBJ1-1,TRBV6-2/TRBV6-3,TGTGCCAGCAGTTACGACAGATCGAACACTGAAGCTTTCTTT,CASSYDRSNTEAFF
many,14,.,TRBJ1-5,TRBV11-2,TGTGCCAGCGCCGTTGGCCCTAGCAATCAGCCCCAGCATTTT,CASAVGPSNQPQHF
.,15,TRBD2,TRBJ2-3,TRBV20-1,TGCAGTGCTAGAGATGCTAGCGGGTCCACAGATACGCAGTATTTT,CSARDASGSTDTQYF
.,14,.,TRBJ2-2,TRBV12-3/TRBV12-4,TGTGCCAGCAAGCTCAACGCGAACACCGGGGAGCTGTTTTTT,CASKLNANTGELFF
few,16,.,TRBJ2-7,TRBV4-1,TGCGCCAGCAGCCTCAGGTCGGCGGAAGGACCCTACGAGCAGTACTTC,CASSLRSAEGPYEQYF
many,13,.,TRBJ1-1,TRBV30,TGTGCCTGTACGAGGGTGGGTGGAACTGAAGCTTTCTTT,CACTRVGGTEAFF
many,15,TRBD1,TRBJ1-3,TRBV20-1,TGCAGTGCTAGCGCGACAGGGGGCTCTGGAAACACCATATATTTT,CSASATGGSGNTIYF
many,13,.,TRBJ2-7,TRBV7-9,TGTGCCAGCAGCTCGGACACTAGCTACGAGCAGTACTTC,CASSSDTSYEQYF
many,17,TRBD1,TRBJ1-2,TRBV12-3/TRBV12-4,TGTGCCAGCAGTTCCAACCCGGACAGGGGGCGCGACTATGGCTACACCTTC,CASSSNPDRGRDYGYTF
many,16,.,TRBJ2-5,TRBV20-1,TGCAGTGCTAGAGGTATAAGGGGTGATGACCAAGAGACCCAGTACTTC,CSARGIRGDDQETQYF
few,17,TRBD2,TRBJ2-1,TRBV11-2,TGTGCCAGCAGCCCGAATAATCCGGGACTAGTAGGCAATGAGCAGTTCTTC,CASSPNNPGLVGNEQFF
.,13,.,TRBJ1-2,TRBV7-9,TGTGCCAGCAGTTTAGTAGGCAGCTATGGCTACACCTTC,CASSLVGSYGYTF
.,13,.,TRBJ1-5,TRBV20-1,TGCAGTGCTGGAGATTACGGGGAACAGCCCCAGCATTTT,CSAGDYGEQPQHF
few,16,TRBD2,TRBJ2-2,TRBV19,TGTGCCAGTAGTCCCCCGCAGCGGGGGAACACCGGGGAGCTGTTTTTT,CASSPPQRGNTGELFF
few,14,.,TRBJ1-5,TRBV19,TGTGCCAGTAGTACAGGGGTCTCGCGGCAGCCCCAGCATTTT,CASSTGVSRQPQHF
few,16,.,TRBJ2-2,TRBV7-9,TGTGCCAGCAGCTTAGTTTCGGCAACGAACACCGGGGAGCTGTTTTTT,CASSLVSATNTGELFF
.,14,TRBD1,TRBJ2-7,TRBV6-1,TGTGCCAGCAGTACTGGGACAGGATGGTACGAGCAGCACTTC,CASSTGTGWYEQHF
many,13,TRBD2,TRBJ2-7,TRBV6-1,TGTGCCAGCCCGGCGGGGGGGAACGACGAGCAGTACTTC,CASPAGGNDEQYF
.,14,.,TRBJ2-2,TRBV14,TGTGCCAGCAGCCAGCTTCAGGGCACCGGGGAGCTGTTTTTT,CASSQLQGTGELFF
few,14,.,TRBJ2-5,TRBV5-1,TGCGCCAGCGGCCTACTAGGACTTGGGGAGACCCAGTACTTC,CASGLLGLGETQYF
.,12,.,TRBJ1-1,TRBV27,TGTGCCAGTCGAAAGGGTGCCACTGAAGCTTTCTTT,CASRKGATEAFF
few,14,.,TRBJ2-7,TRBV5-1,TGCGCCAGCAGCCTTTACAGGGCCTCCTCCGAGCAGTACTTC,CASSLYRASSEQYF
.,19,.,TRBJ1-4,TRBV4-1,TGCGCCAGCAGCCAAGATTCCCCTCGGACAGCCGCAACTAATGAAAAACTGTTTTTT,CASSQDSPRTAATNEKLFF
.,14,TRBD1,TRBJ1-3,TRBV29-1,TGCAGCGCCCAAGACAGGGATACTGGAAACACCATATATTTT,CSAQDRDTGNTIYF
.,13,.,TRBJ2-4,TRBV24-1,TGTGCCACCAGTTCCGGGGGCGGAAACATTCAGTACTTC,CATSSGGGNIQYF
few,14,.,TRBJ2-7,TRBV12-3/TRBV12-4,TGTGCCAGCAGTTTATCGCGGGGAATCTACGAGCAGTACTTC,CASSLSRGIYEQYF
few,18,TRBD2,TRBJ2-2,TRBV11-2,TGTGCCAGCAGCGATCGGACTAGCGGGAGCTTGATGGGCGGGGAGCTGTTTTTT,CASSDRTSGSLMGGELFF
few,14,TRBD1,TRBJ2-7,TRBV20-1,TGCAGTGCCCCCCCGGGACAGGGTACCTACGAGCAGTACTTC,CSAPPGQGTYEQYF
many,14,.,TRBJ2-2,TRBV7-9,TGTGCCAGCAGCCTCTACAGGGCTAACGGGGAGCTGTTTTTT,CASSLYRANGELFF
few,13,.,TRBJ2-3,TRBV4-2,TGTGCCAGCAGCCAAGAGTGGTCAGATACGCAGTATTTT,CASSQEWSDTQYF
.,20,TRBD2,TRBJ2-1,TRBV20-1,TGCAGTGCTAGAGGCCTTTCTTGGGCGGGAGTTGTGTCCTCCTACAATGAGCAGTTCTTC,CSARGLSWAGVVSSYNEQFF